Listed below are T cell receptor beta chains from one sample, sequenced in a study of control samples from healthy donors and cancer patients. This table comes from immunoSEQ multiplex PCR, and its TCRdb copy is limited to in-frame clones, with some not included. The sample data list approximately 190,000 clones. Sequencing was performed on blood. Receptors were obtained from a woman in her thirties in good health. Each CDR3 is given with its conserved first and last residue. Fields, in order: CDR3 length, V gene, J gene, D gene, CDR3 protein, CDR3 DNA. A D gene is named only where the DNA matches it firmly.

>15|TRBV30|TRBJ2-2|-
CAWVPSPANTGELFF
TGTGCCTGGGTCCCTTCCCCCGCGAACACCGGGGAGCTGTTTTTT
>15|TRBV2|TRBJ1-6|TRBD1
CASIPGGSYNSPLHF
TGTGCCAGCATCCCAGGGGGCTCCTATAATTCACCCCTCCACTTT
>15|TRBV6-1|TRBJ2-3|-
CASSEPRGSGDTQYF
TGTGCCAGCAGTGAACCCAGGGGAAGTGGAGATACGCAGTATTTT
>14|TRBV2|TRBJ1-2|TRBD1
CASSRQGNIGGYTF
TGTGCCAGCAGTAGACAGGGGAACATTGGGGGCTACACCTTC
>15|TRBV5-1|TRBJ1-4|TRBD1
CASSATGSAEEKLFF
TGCGCCAGCAGCGCGACAGGGAGTGCAGAGGAAAAACTGTTTTTT
>14|TRBV6-6|TRBJ2-2|-
CASSKGLDTGELFF
TGTGCCAGCAGCAAGGGGCTGGACACCGGGGAGCTGTTTTTT
>16|TRBV4-3|TRBJ1-2|-
CASSQDKRDPNYGYTF
TGCGCCAGCAGCCAAGATAAACGGGATCCTAACTATGGCTACACCTTC
>16|TRBV9|TRBJ2-5|-
CASSVSGGGYQETQYF
TGTGCCAGCAGCGTCTCCGGTGGGGGGTACCAAGAGACCCAGTACTTC
>12|TRBV19|TRBJ1-5|-
CASNQGHQPQHF
TGTGCCAGTAATCAAGGGCATCAGCCCCAGCATTTT
>16|TRBV5-1|TRBJ1-1|TRBD1
CASSLRDSIPNTEAFF
TGCGCCAGCAGCCTACGGGACAGCATTCCGAACACTGAAGCTTTCTTT
>17|TRBV6-2/TRBV6-3|TRBJ1-5|-
CASSPPGSRYSNQPQHF
TGTGCCAGCAGCCCCCCAGGGTCTCGATATAGCAATCAGCCCCAGCATTTT
>15|TRBV4-1|TRBJ1-6|TRBD1
CASSRVTGVNSPLHF
TGCGCCAGCAGCCGCGTAACAGGGGTAAATTCACCCCTCCACTTT
>16|TRBV18|TRBJ1-4|TRBD1
CASSPPGQGEGEKLFF
TGTGCCAGCTCACCACCCGGACAGGGGGAGGGTGAAAAACTGTTTTTT
>14|TRBV11-2|TRBJ2-7|-
CASSLGPTSAEQYF
TGTGCCAGCAGCTTAGGCCCGACTAGTGCCGAGCAGTACTTC
>15|TRBV19|TRBJ1-2|-
CASSIYRTANYGYTF
TGTGCCAGTAGTATATACAGGACAGCTAACTATGGCTACACCTTC
>16|TRBV18|TRBJ2-5|TRBD2
CASSPPGLAGRGTQYF
TGTGCCAGCTCACCACCAGGCCTAGCGGGGAGGGGAACCCAGTACTTC
>13|TRBV19|TRBJ1-2|TRBD1
CASSTRQGEGYTF
TGTGCCAGTAGTACCCGACAGGGAGAAGGCTACACCTTC
>18|TRBV11-3|TRBJ2-3|TRBD2
CASSLGGTSGVRTDTQYF
TGTGCCAGCAGCTTAGGGGGGACTAGCGGGGTCCGCACAGATACGCAGTATTTT
>15|TRBV5-4|TRBJ2-1|-
CASSLDAAQYNEQFF
TGTGCCAGCAGCTTGGATGCAGCTCAGTACAATGAGCAGTTCTTC
>14|TRBV27|TRBJ1-1|TRBD1
CASRFSQGFTEAFF
TGTGCCAGCAGATTTTCACAGGGGTTCACTGAAGCTTTCTTT
>12|TRBV4-1|TRBJ1-2|TRBD1
CASRQGADGYTF
TGCGCCAGCAGACAGGGGGCGGATGGCTACACCTTC
>14|TRBV5-4|TRBJ1-6|TRBD1
CASHSTGGGSPLHF
TGTGCCAGCCATTCCACAGGGGGCGGTTCACCCCTCCACTTT
>15|TRBV14|TRBJ1-6|-
CASSQGGGWNSPLHF
TGTGCCAGCAGCCAGGGGGGGGGTTGGAATTCACCCCTCCACTTT
>14|TRBV3-1/TRBV3-2|TRBJ1-2|-
CASSHEGFDYGYTF
TGTGCCAGCAGCCATGAAGGTTTTGATTATGGCTACACCTTC
>15|TRBV6-5|TRBJ1-2|-
CASSSSLGRVGGYTF
TGTGCCAGCAGCTCCTCCCTAGGCAGGGTTGGAGGCTACACCTTC
>14|TRBV4-2|TRBJ2-3|-
CASSQVTGPDTQYF
TGTGCCAGCAGCCAAGTCACGGGCCCAGATACGCAGTATTTT
>14|TRBV2|TRBJ2-1|-
CASSGGKLMDEQFF
TGTGCCAGCAGTGGGGGAAAGCTCATGGATGAGCAGTTCTTC
>11|TRBV2|TRBJ1-2|-
CASMVDNGYTF
TGTGCCAGCATGGTCGACAATGGCTACACCTTC
>14|TRBV27|TRBJ1-2|TRBD1
CASTSGTGIYGYTF
TGTGCCAGCACCTCCGGGACAGGGATCTATGGCTACACCTTC
>14|TRBV7-2|TRBJ2-7|-
CASSSQGWLNEQYF
TGTGCCAGCAGCTCACAGGGATGGCTAAACGAGCAGTACTTC
>13|TRBV19|TRBJ1-1|-
CASSTSILTEAFF
TGTGCCAGTAGTACGTCGATACTCACTGAAGCTTTCTTT
>16|TRBV6-5|TRBJ2-3|TRBD2
CASSSPRGGFTDTQYF
TGTGCCAGCAGTTCCCCGCGGGGGGGCTTCACAGATACGCAGTATTTT
>13|TRBV28|TRBJ1-1|-
CASSPSGQIEAFF
TGTGCCAGCAGTCCTTCCGGACAGATTGAAGCTTTCTTT
>17|TRBV5-1|TRBJ1-6|-
CASSSRDRGWVAAPLHF
TGCGCCAGCAGCTCACGGGACCGGGGATGGGTTGCGGCACCCCTCCACTTT
>15|TRBV7-9|TRBJ2-5|-
CASSSDRGGPETQYF
TGTGCCAGCAGCTCGGACCGAGGGGGACCAGAGACCCAGTACTTC
>14|TRBV10-1|TRBJ1-5|-
CASSENKGNQPQHF
TGCGCCAGCAGTGAGAATAAGGGGAATCAGCCCCAGCATTTT
>12|TRBV4-2|TRBJ1-1|-
CASSLTNTEAFF
TGTGCCAGCAGCCTGACTAACACTGAAGCTTTCTTT